The 6 T cell receptor beta chains below were found in one sample sequenced in a study of regulatory T cells in long-lasting Graves disease. As for time point: persistent/refractory GD, antithyroid drugs over 5 years with positive TRAb. After RNA was extracted from PBMCs, the TCR library was made from it. Researchers made TCR beta libraries by using iRepertoire HTBI primers and running Arm-PCR on CDR3 regions. MiXCR, run by TCRdb on the multiplex PCR reads, gives a single entry per CDR3 protein. The data show hundreds of thousands of distinct CDR3 sequences, with roughly 20% seen just once and under 9% held by the top ten. Sequenced here: peripheral blood mononuclear cells (PBMCs), sampled when the disease was refractory, from a patient treated with antithyroid drugs. Receptors were obtained from a female donor with Graves disease.

This clonotype showed up just a few times. The rearrangement uses TRBV28 and TRBJ1-5; perhaps TRBD1 as D (6 bases). V dropped 3 bases and J dropped 0 bases, with 12 bases sitting between them. The germline gives CDR1 MDHEN, CDR2 SYDVKM. The CDR3 has 16 amino acids. For the CDR3, the DNA is TGTGCCAGCAGTTTTGGCAGGGGATATAGCAATCAGCCCCAGCATTTT. Its translation is CASSFGRGYSNQPQHF.

This clonotype was seen at least ten times. J is TRBJ1-5 and V is TRBV28; possible D gene TRBD1, 5 bases. Germline V lookup: CDR1 MDHEN, CDR2 SYDVKM. The CDR3 spans 16 residues. Trimming took off 4 bases at V and 3 bases at J, with 16 bases between the two ends. CDR3 in amino acids: CASSSPRAGNNQPQHF. CDR3 bases: TGTGCCAGCAGTTCCCCAAGGGCAGGGAACAATCAGCCCCAGCATTTT.

The chain uses TRBV7-9 and TRBJ2-5; TRBD1 matches 7 bases. V shed 5 bases, J shed 5 bases, and the junction held 11 bases outside the gene matches. The germline V gene encodes CDR1 SEHNR and CDR2 FQNEAQ (reference sequence). This CDR3 is built from 15 residues. As DNA, the CDR3 is TGTGCCAGCAGCCCGAAAGACAGGGTTCGTGAGACCCAGTACTTC. Translated: CASSPKDRVRETQYF.

This clonotype has at least ten counts. The chain has TRBV29-1 and TRBJ1-2, with D possibly matching TRBD1 (6 bases). Germline V gene data show CDR1 as SQVTM and CDR2 as ANQGSEA. V was shortened by 1 base and J by 6 bases, with 18 bases between the two germline ends. The CDR3 covers 15 residues. DNA of the CDR3: TGCAGCGTTGAAGGGGGGGGGGCGCCCCAGCATGGCTACACCTTC. Translating it yields CSVEGGGAPQHGYTF.

The chain uses TRBV3-1 and TRBJ1-5, with D uncertain. This CDR3 is 16 amino acids long. V lost 2 bases, J lost 0 bases, and 11 bases lay in between. Germline V gene lookup returns CDR1 LGHDT and CDR2 YNNKEL (reference sequence). CDR3 region: CASSQRVGNSNQPQHF. Written as DNA, the CDR3 is TGTGCCAGCAGCCAACGAGTCGGGAATAGCAATCAGCCCCAGCATTTT.

This clonotype was seen repeatedly, ten times or more. Here the CDR3 DNA reads TGCAGCGTTGAGGGGACAGGGGCCGGGATGGATGGCTACACCTTC. Its protein product is CSVEGTGAGMDGYTF. This chain joins TRBV29-1 and TRBJ1-2; 10 bases agree with TRBD1. The germline V gene encodes CDR1 SQVTM and CDR2 ANQGSEA. The CDR3 loop spans 15 amino acids. After removal of 3 bases from V and 6 bases from J, the junction contained 10 bases not matched to a gene.